The T cell receptor beta chain described here comes from a study of cytomegalovirus exposure and HLA in healthy donors. Germline loops: CDR1 SGHTA, CDR2 FQGNSA. V was shortened by 5 bases and J by 9 bases, with 20 bases between the two germline ends. This CDR3 is built from 15 residues. The table came from immunoSEQ multiplex PCR; TCRdb's copy has only in-frame clones and leaves some out. The sample consists of under 400,000 clones, 80% to 90% of them appearing once. Notes on the study in general: Within the approximately 110 validation repertoires, first-cohort TCR clusters tended to co-occur, according to a later analysis. For cytomegalovirus status, the classifier reportedly gave diagnoses with high specificity and sensitivity. The authors listed about 170 TCR beta chains as cytomegalovirus-associated.

Donors came from a validation cohort of about 110 subjects, distinct from the first 666-subject cohort. Remarks on this clone: What it binds is unknown.

The TCR was taken from a woman aged 18-35 years in good health and CMV-seronegative. This chain uses TRBV7-2 with TRBJ2-4, with D possibly being TRBD1 (6 bases). Sequencing used PBMCs. As DNA, the CDR3 is TGTGCCAGCAGCCCGGGACACCTCCTTGGGGGCATTCAGTACTTC. This translates into CASSPGHLLGGIQYF.